These 11 T cell receptor beta chains originate from one sample sequenced in a study of blood T cell repertoires in COVID-19. Using immunoSEQ multiplex PCR, the repertoire was profiled, and TCRdb retains in-frame clones only, with some absent. There are roughly 570,000 clones in the sample; 70% to 90% occur only once, and 7.8% lies in the top ten. Sequencing used peripheral blood. Receptors originate from a woman aged 45-60 years with COVID-19, enrolled during active disease.

This sequence joins TRBV6-5 and TRBJ1-2; TRBD1 might be the D (6 bases). CDR3 size: 14 residues. CDR1 and CDR2 (germline): MNHEY, SVGAGI. Trimming cost V 6 bases and J 6 bases, with 17 bases left between them. CDR3 coding DNA: TGTGCCAGCAGCCAAGCAACAGGGAGCCATGGCTACACCTTC. This gives the protein CASSQATGSHGYTF.

The chain employs TRBV10-3 and TRBJ1-6, with 7 positions matching TRBD1. Germline lookup yields CDR1 ENHRY and CDR2 SYGVKD. The CDR3 contains 15 residues. The CDR3 here is CVIEAGGQSNSPLHF. The DNA of the CDR3 is TGTGTCATAGAGGCAGGGGGACAGTCTAATTCACCCCTCCACTTT.

Comment on this clone: At one of its ends the junction is not consistent with the germline gene, which may arise from a read error. This sequence joins TRBV2 and TRBJ1-2; the D is unclear. The germline CDR1 and CDR2 sequences are SNHLY and FYNNEI. This CDR3 is built from 15 residues. The CDR3: CASREVRGRRNGYTF. Here the CDR3 DNA reads TGTGCCAGCAGGGAAGTTCGGGGAAGACGTAATGGCTACACCTTC.

The chain is built from TRBV4-1 and TRBJ2-2; 7 nucleotides agree with TRBD2. The germline V gene has CDR1 MGHRA and CDR2 YSYEKL. The CDR3 length is 15 residues. After removal of 5 bases from V and 0 bases from J, the junction contained 3 bases not matched to a gene. Here the CDR3 reads CASSREGANTGELFF. In nucleotides, the CDR3 is TGCGCCAGCAGCAGGGAGGGCGCGAACACCGGGGAGCTGTTTTTT.

The gene calls are TRBV4-1 and TRBJ1-1; D might be TRBD1 (5 bases). Deletions cut 5 bases from V and 2 bases from J, with 15 bases between. The CDR3 loop spans 15 amino acids. The germline CDR1 and CDR2 sequences are MGHRA and YSYEKL. The CDR3 DNA is TGCGCCAGCAGCACTCTTGGGGGGGGAAACACTGAAGCTTTCTTT. Protein sequence: CASSTLGGGNTEAFF.

V and J are TRBV12-3 or TRBV12-4 and TRBJ1-2; no definite D call. The CDR3 runs to 12 residues. V lost 6 bases, J lost 1 base, and 6 bases lay in between. The CDR3 loop is CASSYGNYGYTF. Written as DNA, the CDR3 is TGTGCCAGCAGCTACGGTAACTATGGCTACACCTTC.

This clone has just a few counts. The CDR3 here is CASSLTVSGNTIYF. The CDR3 DNA reads TGTGCCAGCAGCCTCACAGTCTCTGGAAACACCATATATTTT. The chain has TRBV3-1 (or the pseudogene TRBV3-2) and TRBJ1-3; the D is unclear. The CDR3 is made up of 14 amino acids. V was trimmed by 4 bases and J by 0 bases, leaving 7 bases between them. Per germline, CDR1 LGHDT and CDR2 YNNKEL (reference sequence).

This rearrangement joins TRBV2 to TRBJ2-3; 11 bases fit TRBD2. V lost 5 bases, J lost 2 bases, and 6 bases stayed unmatched. The CDR3 contains 16 residues. Germline CDR1 and CDR2: SNHLY and FYNNEI. The DNA of the CDR3 is TGTGCCAGCAGTCGACGACTAGCGGGGCTCACAGATACGCAGTATTTT. The encoded protein is CASSRRLAGLTDTQYF.

The chain carries TRBV15 and TRBJ1-1; 9 bases align to TRBD1. With 6 bases clipped from V and 6 bases from J, the junction kept 5 bases outside the gene matches. The CDR3 spans 13 residues. The germline CDR1 and CDR2 sequences are LNHNV and YYDKDF (reference sequence). CDR3 protein: CATRGTGSPEAFF. DNA of the CDR3: TGTGCCACCAGAGGGACAGGGAGTCCTGAAGCTTTCTTT.

This rearrangement joins TRBV18 to TRBJ2-6; 10 bases map to TRBD1. After removal of 6 bases from V and 2 bases from J, the junction contained 4 bases not matched to a gene. This CDR3 contains 16 residues. Per germline, CDR1 KGHSH and CDR2 LQKENI. The CDR3, as DNA: TGTGCCAGCTCGTCCGGACAGGGGGCTGGGGCCAACGTCCTGACTTTC. Encoded protein: CASSSGQGAGANVLTF. Drawing the rest from reference TRBV18 and TRBJ2-6, the complete variable domain is NAGVMQNPRHLVRRRGQEARLRCSPMKGHSHVYWYRQLPEEGLKFMVYLQKENIIDESGMPKERFSAEFPKEGPSILRIQQVVRGDSAAYFCASSSGQGAGANVLTFGAGSRLTVL.

The V call is TRBV24-1, the J call TRBJ2-2, with D possibly being TRBD2 (7 bases). Trimming shortened V by 3 bases and J by 6 bases, and 10 bases separated the two germline ends. The CDR3 spans 14 residues. Germline loops: CDR1 KGHDR, CDR2 SFDVKD. This CDR3 is CATSDRGGAGELFF. Here the CDR3 DNA reads TGTGCCACCAGTGATAGGGGGGGAGCCGGGGAGCTGTTTTTT.